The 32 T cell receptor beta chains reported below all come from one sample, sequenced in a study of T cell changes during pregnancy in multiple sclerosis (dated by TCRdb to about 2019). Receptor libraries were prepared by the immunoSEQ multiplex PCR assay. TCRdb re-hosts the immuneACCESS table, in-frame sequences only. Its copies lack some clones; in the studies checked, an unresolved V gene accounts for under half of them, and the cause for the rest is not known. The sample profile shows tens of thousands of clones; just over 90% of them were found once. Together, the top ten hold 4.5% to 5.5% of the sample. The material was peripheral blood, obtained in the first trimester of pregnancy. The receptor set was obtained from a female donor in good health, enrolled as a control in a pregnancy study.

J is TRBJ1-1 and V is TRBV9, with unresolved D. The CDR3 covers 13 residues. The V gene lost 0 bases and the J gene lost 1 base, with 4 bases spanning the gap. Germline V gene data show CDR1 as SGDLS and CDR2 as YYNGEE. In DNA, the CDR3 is TGTGCCAGCAGCGTAGGCGCGAACACTGAAGCTTTCTTT. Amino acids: CASSVGANTEAFF. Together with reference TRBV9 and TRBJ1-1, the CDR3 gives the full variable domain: DSGVTQTPKHLITATGQRVTLRCSPRSGDLSVYWYQQSLDQGLQFLIQYYNGEERAKGNILERFSAQQFPDLHSELNLSSLELGDSALYFCASSVGANTEAFFGQGTRLTVV.

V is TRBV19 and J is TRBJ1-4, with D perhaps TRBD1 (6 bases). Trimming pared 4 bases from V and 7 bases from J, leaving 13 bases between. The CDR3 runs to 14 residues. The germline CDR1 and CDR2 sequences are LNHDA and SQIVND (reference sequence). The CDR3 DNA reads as TGTGCCAGTAGTAAAGGCAGGGGAAGTGAAAAACTGTTTTTT. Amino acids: CASSKGRGSEKLFF.

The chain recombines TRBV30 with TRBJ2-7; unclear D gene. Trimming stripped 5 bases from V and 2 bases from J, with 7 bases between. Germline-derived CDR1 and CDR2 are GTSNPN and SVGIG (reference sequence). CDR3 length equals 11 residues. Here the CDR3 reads CAWGRAYEQYF. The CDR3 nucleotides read TGTGCCTGGGGCCGGGCCTACGAGCAGTACTTC.

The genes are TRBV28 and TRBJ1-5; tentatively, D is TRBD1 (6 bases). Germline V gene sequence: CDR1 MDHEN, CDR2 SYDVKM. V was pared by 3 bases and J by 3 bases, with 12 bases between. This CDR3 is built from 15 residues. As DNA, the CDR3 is TGTGCCAGCAGTTTGAGGCAGGGGTTCAATCAGCCCCAGCATTTT. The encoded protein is CASSLRQGFNQPQHF.

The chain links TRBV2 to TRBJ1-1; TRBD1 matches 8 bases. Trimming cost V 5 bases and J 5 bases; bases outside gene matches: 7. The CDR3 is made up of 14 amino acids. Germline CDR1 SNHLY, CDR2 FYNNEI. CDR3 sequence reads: CASSNGQGITEAFF. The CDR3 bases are TGTGCCAGCAGTAATGGACAGGGCATAACTGAAGCTTTCTTT.

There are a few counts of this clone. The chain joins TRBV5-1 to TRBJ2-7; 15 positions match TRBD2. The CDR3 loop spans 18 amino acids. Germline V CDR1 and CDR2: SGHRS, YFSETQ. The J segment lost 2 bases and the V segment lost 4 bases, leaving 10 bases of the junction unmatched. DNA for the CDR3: TGCGCCAGCAGCCCTGAGGGACTAGCGGGAGGACGAACCTACGAGCAGTACTTC. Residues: CASSPEGLAGGRTYEQYF.

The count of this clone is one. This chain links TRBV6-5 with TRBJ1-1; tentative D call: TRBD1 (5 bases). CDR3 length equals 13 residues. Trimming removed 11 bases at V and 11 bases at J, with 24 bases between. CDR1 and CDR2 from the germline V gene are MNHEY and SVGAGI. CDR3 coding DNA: TGTGCCTCCCACCGGACGGGGGGTTTTGCGGCTTTCTTT. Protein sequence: CASHRTGGFAAFF.

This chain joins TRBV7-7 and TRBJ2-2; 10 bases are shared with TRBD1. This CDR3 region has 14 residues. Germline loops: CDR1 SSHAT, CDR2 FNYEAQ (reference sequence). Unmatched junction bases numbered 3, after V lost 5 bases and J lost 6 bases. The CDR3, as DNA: TGTGCCAGCAGCAGAGACAGGGGGCCCGGGGAGCTGTTTTTT. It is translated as CASSRDRGPGELFF.

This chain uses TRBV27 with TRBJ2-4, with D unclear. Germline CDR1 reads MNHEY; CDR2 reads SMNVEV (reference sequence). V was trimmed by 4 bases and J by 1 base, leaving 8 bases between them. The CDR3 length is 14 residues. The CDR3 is CASSSPSAKNIQYF. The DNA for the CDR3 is TGTGCCAGCAGTTCCCCGTCCGCCAAAAACATTCAGTACTTC.

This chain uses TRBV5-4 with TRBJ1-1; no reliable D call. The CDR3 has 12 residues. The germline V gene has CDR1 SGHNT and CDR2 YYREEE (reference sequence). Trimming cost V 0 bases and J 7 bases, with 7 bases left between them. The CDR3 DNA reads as TGTGCCAGCAGCTTGGGGGCTGTTGAAGCTTTCTTT. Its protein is CASSLGAVEAFF.

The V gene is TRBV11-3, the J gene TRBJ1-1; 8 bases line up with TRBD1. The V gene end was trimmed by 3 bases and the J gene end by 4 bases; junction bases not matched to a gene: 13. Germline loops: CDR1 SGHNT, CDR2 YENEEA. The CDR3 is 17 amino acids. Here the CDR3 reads CASSLGQGAGIGTEAFF. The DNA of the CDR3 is TGTGCCAGCAGCTTGGGGCAGGGGGCCGGTATAGGCACTGAAGCTTTCTTT.

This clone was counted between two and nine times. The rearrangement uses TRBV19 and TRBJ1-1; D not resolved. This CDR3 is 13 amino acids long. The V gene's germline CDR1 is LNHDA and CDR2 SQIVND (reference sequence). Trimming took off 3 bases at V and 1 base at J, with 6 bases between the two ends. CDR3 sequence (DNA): TGTGCCAGTAGTATTTACAAGAACACTGAAGCTTTCTTT. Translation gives CASSIYKNTEAFF.

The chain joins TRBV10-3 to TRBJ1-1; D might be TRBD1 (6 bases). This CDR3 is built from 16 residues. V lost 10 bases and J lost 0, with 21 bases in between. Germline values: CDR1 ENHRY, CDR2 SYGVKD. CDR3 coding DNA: TGTGCCACAACGACACTGGCAGGGGTTGTGAACACTGAAGCTTTCTTT. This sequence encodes CATTTLAGVVNTEAFF.

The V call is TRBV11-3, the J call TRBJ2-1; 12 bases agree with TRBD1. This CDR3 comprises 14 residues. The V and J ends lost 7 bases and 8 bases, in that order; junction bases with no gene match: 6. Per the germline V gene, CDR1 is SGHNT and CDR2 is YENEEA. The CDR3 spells CASKPGQGAHEQFF. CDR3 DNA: TGTGCCAGCAAACCGGGACAGGGGGCACATGAGCAGTTCTTC.

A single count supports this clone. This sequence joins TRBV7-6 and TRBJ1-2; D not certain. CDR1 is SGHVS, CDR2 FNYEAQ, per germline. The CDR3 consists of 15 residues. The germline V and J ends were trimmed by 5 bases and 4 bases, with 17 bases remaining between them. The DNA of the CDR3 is TGTGCCAGCAGCCCAACCCCTGTGGGGAGCTATGGCTACACCTTC. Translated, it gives CASSPTPVGSYGYTF.

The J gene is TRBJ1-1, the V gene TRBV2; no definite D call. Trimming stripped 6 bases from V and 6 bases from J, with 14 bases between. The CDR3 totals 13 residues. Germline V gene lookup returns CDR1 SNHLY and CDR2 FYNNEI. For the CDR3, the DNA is TGTGCCAGCAGGGGTAAGGAGAAGGCTGAAGCTTTCTTT. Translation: CASRGKEKAEAFF.

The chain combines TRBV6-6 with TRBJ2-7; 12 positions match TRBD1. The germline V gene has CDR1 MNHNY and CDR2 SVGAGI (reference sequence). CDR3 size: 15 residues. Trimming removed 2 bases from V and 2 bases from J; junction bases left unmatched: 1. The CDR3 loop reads CASSYGTGGTYEQYF. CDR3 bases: TGTGCCAGCAGTTACGGGACAGGGGGCACCTACGAGCAGTACTTC.

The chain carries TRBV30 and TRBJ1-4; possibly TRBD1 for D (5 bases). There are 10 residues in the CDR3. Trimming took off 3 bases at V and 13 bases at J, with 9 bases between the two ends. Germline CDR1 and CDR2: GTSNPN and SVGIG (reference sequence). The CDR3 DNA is TGTGCCTGGAGCGACAGCTTACTGTTTTTT. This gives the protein CAWSDSLLFF.

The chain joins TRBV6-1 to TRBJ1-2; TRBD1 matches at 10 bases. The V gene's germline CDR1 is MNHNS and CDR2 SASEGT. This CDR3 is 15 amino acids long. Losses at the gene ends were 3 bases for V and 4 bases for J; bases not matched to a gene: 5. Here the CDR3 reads CASSDGTGVGYGYTF. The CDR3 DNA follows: TGTGCCAGCAGTGACGGGACAGGGGTGGGCTATGGCTACACCTTC.

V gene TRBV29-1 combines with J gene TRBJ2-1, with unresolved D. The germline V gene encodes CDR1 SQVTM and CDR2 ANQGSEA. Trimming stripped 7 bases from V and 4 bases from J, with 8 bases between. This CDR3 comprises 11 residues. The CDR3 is CSAIEYNEQFF. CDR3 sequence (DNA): TGCAGCGCCATAGAGTACAATGAGCAGTTCTTC.

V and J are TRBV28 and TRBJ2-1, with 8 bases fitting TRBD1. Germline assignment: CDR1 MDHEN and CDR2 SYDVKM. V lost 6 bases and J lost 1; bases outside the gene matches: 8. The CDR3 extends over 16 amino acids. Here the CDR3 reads CASRRTGSGSYNEQFF. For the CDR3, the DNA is TGTGCCAGCAGGCGGACAGGGTCCGGGTCCTACAATGAGCAGTTCTTC.

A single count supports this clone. CDR3 protein: CASRKTGTGFYEQYF. In nucleotides, the CDR3 is TGCGCCAGCAGAAAAACCGGGACAGGGTTCTACGAGCAGTACTTC. This chain joins TRBV10-2 and TRBJ2-7; 9 nucleotides line up with TRBD1. CDR3 length: 15 amino acids. J was trimmed by 3 bases and V by 6 bases; bases with no gene match: 9. CDR1 WSHSY and CDR2 SAAADI come from the germline V gene.

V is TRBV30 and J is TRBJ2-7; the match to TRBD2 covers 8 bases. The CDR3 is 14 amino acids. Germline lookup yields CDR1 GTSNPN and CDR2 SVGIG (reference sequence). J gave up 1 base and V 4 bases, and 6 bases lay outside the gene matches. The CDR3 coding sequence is TGTGCCTGGAAAAACGGGAGGGGGTCCTACGAGCAGTACTTC. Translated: CAWKNGRGSYEQYF.

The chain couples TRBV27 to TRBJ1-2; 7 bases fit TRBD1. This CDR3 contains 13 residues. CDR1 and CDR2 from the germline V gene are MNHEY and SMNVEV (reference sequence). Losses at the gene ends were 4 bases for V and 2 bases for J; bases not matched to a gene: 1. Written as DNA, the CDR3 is TGTGCCAGCAGTTGGGACAGAAACTATGGCTACACCTTC. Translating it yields CASSWDRNYGYTF.

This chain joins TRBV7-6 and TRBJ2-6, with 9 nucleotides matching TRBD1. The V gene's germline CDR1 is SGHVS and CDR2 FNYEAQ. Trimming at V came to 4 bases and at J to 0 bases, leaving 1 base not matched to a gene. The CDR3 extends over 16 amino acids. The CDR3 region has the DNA TGTGCCAGCAGCTGGACAGGGGACTCTGGGGCCAACGTCCTGACTTTC. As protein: CASSWTGDSGANVLTF.

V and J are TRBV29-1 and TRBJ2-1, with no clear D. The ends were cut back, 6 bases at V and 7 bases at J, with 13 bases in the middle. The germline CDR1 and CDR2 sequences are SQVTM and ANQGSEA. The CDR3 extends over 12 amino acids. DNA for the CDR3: TGCAGCGTGGCCGTCGCTAGGAATGAGCAGTTCTTC. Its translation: CSVAVARNEQFF.

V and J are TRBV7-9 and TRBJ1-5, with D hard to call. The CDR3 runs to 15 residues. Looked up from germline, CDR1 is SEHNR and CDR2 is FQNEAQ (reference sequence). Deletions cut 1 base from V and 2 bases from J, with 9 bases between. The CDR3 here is CASSLGGVGNQPQHF. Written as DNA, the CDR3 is TGTGCCAGCAGCTTAGGCGGGGTGGGCAATCAGCCCCAGCATTTT. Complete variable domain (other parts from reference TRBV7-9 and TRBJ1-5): DTGVSQNPRHKITKRGQNVTFRCDPISEHNRLYWYRQTLGQGPEFLTYFQNEAQLEKSRLLSDRFSAERPKGSFSTLEIQRTEQGDSAMYLCASSLGGVGNQPQHFGDGTRLSIL.

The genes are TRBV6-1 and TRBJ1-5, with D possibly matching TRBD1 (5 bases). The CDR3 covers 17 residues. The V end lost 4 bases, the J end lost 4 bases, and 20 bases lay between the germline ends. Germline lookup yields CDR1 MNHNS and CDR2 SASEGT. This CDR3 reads CASSGRDPRDGNQPQHF. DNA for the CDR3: TGTGCCAGCAGTGGGAGGGACCCTCGGGACGGTAATCAGCCCCAGCATTTT.

The CDR3 region is CASSILGQGYGYTF. CDR3 coding DNA: TGTGCCAGTAGTATACTCGGACAGGGGTATGGCTACACCTTC. V is TRBV19 and J is TRBJ1-2; 9 nucleotides match TRBD1. V gave up 2 bases and J gave up 5 bases; unmatched junction bases: 3. CDR3 size: 14 residues. CDR1 and CDR2 from the germline V gene are LNHDA and SQIVND (reference sequence).

CDR3 in amino acids: CASTGLDTEAFF. For the CDR3, the DNA is TGTGCTAGCACAGGGCTAGACACTGAAGCTTTCTTT. The gene calls are TRBV12-5 and TRBJ1-1; maybe TRBD1 (6 bases). The V gene's germline CDR1 is LGHNT and CDR2 FRNRAP. CDR3 length: 12 amino acids. Trimming cost V 9 bases and J 3 bases, with 11 bases left between them.

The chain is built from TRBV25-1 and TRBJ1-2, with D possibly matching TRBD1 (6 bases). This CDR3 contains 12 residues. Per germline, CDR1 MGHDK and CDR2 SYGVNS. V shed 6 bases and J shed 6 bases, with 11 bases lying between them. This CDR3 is CASSGQFNGYTF. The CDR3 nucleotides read TGTGCCAGCAGCGGACAGTTCAATGGCTACACCTTC.

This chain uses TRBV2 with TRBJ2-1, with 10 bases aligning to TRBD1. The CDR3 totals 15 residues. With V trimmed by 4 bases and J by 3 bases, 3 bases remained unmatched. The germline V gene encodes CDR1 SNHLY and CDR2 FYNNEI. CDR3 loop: CASSATGGLYNEQFF. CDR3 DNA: TGTGCCAGCAGTGCGACAGGGGGCCTCTACAATGAGCAGTTCTTC.